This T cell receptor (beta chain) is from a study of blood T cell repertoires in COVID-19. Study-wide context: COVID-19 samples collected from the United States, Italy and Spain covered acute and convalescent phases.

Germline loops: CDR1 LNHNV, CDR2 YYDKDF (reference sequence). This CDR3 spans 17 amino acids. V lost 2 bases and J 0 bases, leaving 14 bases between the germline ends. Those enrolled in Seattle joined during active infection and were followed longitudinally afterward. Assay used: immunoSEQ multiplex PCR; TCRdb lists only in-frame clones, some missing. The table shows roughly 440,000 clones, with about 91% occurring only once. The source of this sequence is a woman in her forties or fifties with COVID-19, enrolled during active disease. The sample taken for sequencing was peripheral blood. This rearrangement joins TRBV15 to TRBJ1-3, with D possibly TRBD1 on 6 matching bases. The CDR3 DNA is TGTGCCACCAGCAGAAATAGGGACACGCGCTCTGGAAACACCATATATTTT. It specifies CATSRNRDTRSGNTIYF. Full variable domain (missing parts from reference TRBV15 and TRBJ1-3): DAMVIQNPRYQVTQFGKPVTLSCSQTLNHNVMYWYQQKSSQAPKLLFHYYDKDFNNEADTPDNFQSRRPNTSFCFLDIRSPGLGDTAMYLCATSRNRDTRSGNTIYFGEGSWLTVV.